This T cell receptor (beta chain) was documented in a study of blood T cell repertoires in COVID-19. J lost 2 bases, V lost 8 bases, and 5 bases had no gene match. Germline CDR1 SNHLY, CDR2 FYNNEI. This CDR3 is built from 14 residues. As concerns this clone: Other DNA sequences in this sample translate to the same CDR3.

This table comes from immunoSEQ multiplex PCR, and its TCRdb copy is limited to in-frame clones, with some not included. Of a few hundred thousand clones in the sample, roughly 86% were seen once. What was sequenced was peripheral blood. The chain carries TRBV2 and TRBJ2-2; 7 nucleotides match TRBD2. The sequence was obtained from a woman aged 25 to 39 with COVID-19, enrolled during active disease. For the CDR3, the DNA is TGTGCCAGCCGCCAGCGGGGCAACACCGGGGAGCTGTTTTTT. Residues: CASRQRGNTGELFF.